The 2 T cell receptor beta chains reported below all come from one sample, sequenced in a study of T cells after yellow fever vaccination. TCRdb redid the calling of the 5' RACE reads with MiXCR, one entry per CDR3 protein. This table has hundreds of thousands of distinct CDR3 sequences, approximately 12% appearing once. Sample: PBMCs, taken on the day of the yellow fever booster vaccination. These receptors all come from a man aged 25 to 40 who received the YFV17D yellow fever vaccine.

This clonotype was observed at least ten times. The V call is TRBV9, the J call TRBJ2-2; D is undetermined. CDR3 size: 12 residues. Germline V lookup: CDR1 SGDLS, CDR2 YYNGEE. V lost 1 base and J lost 4, with 2 bases in between. This chain's CDR3 is CASSVRTGELFF. The DNA of the CDR3 is TGTGCCAGCAGCGTACGCACCGGGGAGCTGTTTTTT.

The chain links TRBV5-1 to TRBJ2-5; TRBD2 matches 8 bases. The germline V gene has CDR1 SGHRS and CDR2 YFSETQ. Unmatched junction bases numbered 3, after V lost 2 bases and J lost 3 bases. This CDR3 is built from 14 residues. For the CDR3, the DNA is TGCGCCAGCAGCTTACTAGCGGCTAAAGAGACCCAGTACTTC. Translating it yields CASSLLAAKETQYF.